This T cell receptor (beta chain) was sequenced during a study of persistence of HIV-infected CD4 T cells. Per germline, CDR1 SGHRS and CDR2 YFSETQ. Trimming cost V 0 bases and J 10 bases, with 11 bases left between them. The CDR3 extends over 14 amino acids. This was the immunoSEQ version 4 assay in survey mode. TCRdb's copy holds only in-frame clones and misses some; the assay was immunoSEQ multiplex PCR. The sample contains about 21,000 clones, roughly 74% of which appear only once. Lysates of CMV-infected fibroblasts at 10 ug/mL stimulated these cells. CD4+ T cells upregulating both CD40 ligand and CD69 were sorted as responding cells. CD8+ T cells were removed from PBMCs prior to stimulation. Worth noting for this clone: The antigen remains unidentified. The same CDR3 is also encoded by other DNA sequences in this sample.

The sequenced sample was CD4+ T cells sorted from PBMCs after roughly 18-hour stimulation, obtained from a patient who received antiretroviral therapy. This rearrangement joins TRBV5-1 to TRBJ1-6; a weak D match, TRBD1 (5 bases). This TCR was recovered from an adult man with HIV who was CMV-seropositive. For the CDR3, the DNA is TGCGCCAGCAGCTTGGACGGGGGGGGGTCACCCCTCCACTTT. Translating it yields CASSLDGGGSPLHF. Full variable domain (remainder filled in from reference TRBV5-1 and TRBJ1-6): KAGVTQTPRYLIKTRGQQVTLSCSPISGHRSVSWYQQTPGQGLQFLFEYFSETQRNKGNFPGRFSGRQFSNSRSEMNVSTLELGDSALYLCASSLDGGGSPLHFGNGTRLTVT.